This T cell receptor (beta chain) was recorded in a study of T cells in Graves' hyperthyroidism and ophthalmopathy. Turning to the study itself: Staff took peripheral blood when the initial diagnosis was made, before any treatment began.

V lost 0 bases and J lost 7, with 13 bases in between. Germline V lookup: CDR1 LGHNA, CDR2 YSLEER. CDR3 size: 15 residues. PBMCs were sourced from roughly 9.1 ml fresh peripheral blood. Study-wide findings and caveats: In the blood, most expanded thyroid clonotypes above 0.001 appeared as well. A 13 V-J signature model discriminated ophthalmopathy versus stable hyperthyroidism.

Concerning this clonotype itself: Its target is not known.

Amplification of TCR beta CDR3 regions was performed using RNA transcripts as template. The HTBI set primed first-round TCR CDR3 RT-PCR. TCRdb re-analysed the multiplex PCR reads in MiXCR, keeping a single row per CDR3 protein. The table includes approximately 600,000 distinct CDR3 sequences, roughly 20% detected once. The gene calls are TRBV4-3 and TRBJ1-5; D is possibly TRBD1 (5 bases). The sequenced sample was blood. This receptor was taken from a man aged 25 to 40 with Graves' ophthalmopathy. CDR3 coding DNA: TGCGCCAGCAGCCAAGATCGGGGGTCATACCAGCCCCAGCATTTT. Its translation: CASSQDRGSYQPQHF.